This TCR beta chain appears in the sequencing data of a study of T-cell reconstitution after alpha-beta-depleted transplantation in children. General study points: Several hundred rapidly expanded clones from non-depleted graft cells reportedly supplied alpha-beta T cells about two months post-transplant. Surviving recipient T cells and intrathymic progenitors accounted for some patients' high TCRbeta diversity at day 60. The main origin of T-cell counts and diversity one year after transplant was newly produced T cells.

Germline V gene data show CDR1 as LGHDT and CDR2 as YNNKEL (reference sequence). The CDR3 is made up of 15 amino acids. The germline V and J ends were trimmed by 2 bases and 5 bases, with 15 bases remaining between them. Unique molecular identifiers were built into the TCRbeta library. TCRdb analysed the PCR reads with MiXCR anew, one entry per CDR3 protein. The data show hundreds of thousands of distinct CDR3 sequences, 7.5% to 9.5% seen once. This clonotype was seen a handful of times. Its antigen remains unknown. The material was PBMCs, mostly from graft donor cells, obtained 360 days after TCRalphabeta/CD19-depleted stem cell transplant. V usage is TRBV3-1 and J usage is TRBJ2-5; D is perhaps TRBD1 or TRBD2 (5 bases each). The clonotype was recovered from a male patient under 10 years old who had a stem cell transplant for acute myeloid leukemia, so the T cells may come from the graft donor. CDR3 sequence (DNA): TGTGCCAGCAGCCAACCCGGGACCGAGGATGAGACCCAGTACTTC. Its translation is CASSQPGTEDETQYF.